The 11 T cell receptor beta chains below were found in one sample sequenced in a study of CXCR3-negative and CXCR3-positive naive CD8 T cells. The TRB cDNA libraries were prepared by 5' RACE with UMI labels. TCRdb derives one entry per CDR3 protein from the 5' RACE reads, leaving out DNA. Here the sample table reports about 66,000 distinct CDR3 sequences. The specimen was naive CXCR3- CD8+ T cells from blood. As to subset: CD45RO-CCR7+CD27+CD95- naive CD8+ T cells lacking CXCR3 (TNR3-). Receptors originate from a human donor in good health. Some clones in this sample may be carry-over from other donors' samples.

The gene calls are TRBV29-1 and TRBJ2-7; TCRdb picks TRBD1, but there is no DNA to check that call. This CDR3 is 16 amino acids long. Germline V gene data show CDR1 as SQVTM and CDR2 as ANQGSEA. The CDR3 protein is CSVGLIEQVSTYEQYF.

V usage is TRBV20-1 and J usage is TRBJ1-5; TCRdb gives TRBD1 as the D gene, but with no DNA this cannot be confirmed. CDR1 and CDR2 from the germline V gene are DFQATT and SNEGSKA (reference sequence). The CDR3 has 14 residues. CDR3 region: CSARGQGDWQPQHF.

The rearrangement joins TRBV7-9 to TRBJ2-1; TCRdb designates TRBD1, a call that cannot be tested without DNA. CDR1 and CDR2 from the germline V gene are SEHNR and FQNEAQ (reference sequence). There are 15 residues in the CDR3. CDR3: CASSLSGGRYNEQFF.

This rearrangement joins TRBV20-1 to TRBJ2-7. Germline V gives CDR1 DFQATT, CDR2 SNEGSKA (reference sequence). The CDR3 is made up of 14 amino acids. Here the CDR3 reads CSASPSFTPYEQYF.

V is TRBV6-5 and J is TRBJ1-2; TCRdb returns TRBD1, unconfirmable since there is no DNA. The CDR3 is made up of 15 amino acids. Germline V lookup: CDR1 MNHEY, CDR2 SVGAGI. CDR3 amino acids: CASKQQGLEDYGYTF.

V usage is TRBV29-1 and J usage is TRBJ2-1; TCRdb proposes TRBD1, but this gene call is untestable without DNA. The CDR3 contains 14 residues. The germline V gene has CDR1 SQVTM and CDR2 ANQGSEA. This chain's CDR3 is CSGVGQGSPNEQFF.

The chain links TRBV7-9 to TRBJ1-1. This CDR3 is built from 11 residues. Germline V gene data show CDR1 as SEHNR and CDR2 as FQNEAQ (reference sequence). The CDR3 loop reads CASTPDTEAFF.

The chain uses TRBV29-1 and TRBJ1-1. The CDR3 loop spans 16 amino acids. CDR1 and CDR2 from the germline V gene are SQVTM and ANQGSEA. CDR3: CSVRARDGSANTEAFF.

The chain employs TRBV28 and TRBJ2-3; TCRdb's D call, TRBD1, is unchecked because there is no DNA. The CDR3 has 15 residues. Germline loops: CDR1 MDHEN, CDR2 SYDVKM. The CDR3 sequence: CASSYEIGQADTQYF. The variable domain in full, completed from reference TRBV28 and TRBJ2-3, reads DVKVTQSSRYLVKRTGEKVFLECVQDMDHENMFWYRQDPGLGLRLIYFSYDVKMKEKGDIPEGYSVSREKKERFSLILESASTNQTSMYLCASSYEIGQADTQYFGPGTRLTVL.

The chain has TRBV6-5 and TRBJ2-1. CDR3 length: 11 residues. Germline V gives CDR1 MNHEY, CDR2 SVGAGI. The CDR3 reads CASRENNEQFF.

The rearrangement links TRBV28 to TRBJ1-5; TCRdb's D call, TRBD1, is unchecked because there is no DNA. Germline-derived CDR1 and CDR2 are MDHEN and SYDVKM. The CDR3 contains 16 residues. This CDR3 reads CASKGQVIIYQQPQHF.